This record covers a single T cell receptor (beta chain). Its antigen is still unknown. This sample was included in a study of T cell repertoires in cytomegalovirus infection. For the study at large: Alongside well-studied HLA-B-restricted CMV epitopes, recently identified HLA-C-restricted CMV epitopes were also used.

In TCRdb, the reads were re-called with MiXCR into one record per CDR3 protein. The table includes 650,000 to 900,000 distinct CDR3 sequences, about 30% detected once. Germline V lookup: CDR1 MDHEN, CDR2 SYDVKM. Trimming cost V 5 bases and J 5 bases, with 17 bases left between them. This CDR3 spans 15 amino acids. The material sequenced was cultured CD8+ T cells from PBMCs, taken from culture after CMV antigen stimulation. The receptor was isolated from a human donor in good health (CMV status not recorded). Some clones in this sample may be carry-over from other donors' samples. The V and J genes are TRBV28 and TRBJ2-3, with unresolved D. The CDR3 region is CASSPLRTIRDTQYF. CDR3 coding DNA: TGTGCCAGCAGTCCCCTGAGGACGATCAGAGATACGCAGTATTTT.